This T cell receptor (beta chain) was captured in a study of Graves' ophthalmopathy and Graves' hyperthyroidism. Study-wide context: The study drew peripheral blood at initial diagnosis, before any treatment. Regarding the study as a whole: With roughly 65% sensitivity and 72% to 85% specificity, the model predicted ophthalmopathy progression.

Thyroid ultrasound, orbital computed tomography, TRAb, serum thyroxine and clinical symptoms formed the basis of diagnosis. The PBMC fraction was derived from around 9.5 ml of fresh peripheral blood. CDR3 size: 13 residues. CDR1 is SSHAT, CDR2 FNYEAQ, per germline (reference sequence). Amplification from RNA transcripts yielded the TCR beta CDR3 regions. First-round RT-PCR used HTBI primers; second-round multiplex PCR followed. TCRdb redid the calling of the multiplex PCR reads with MiXCR, one entry per CDR3 protein. The repertoire holds over 650,000 distinct CDR3 sequences, with approximately 39% as singletons. This clonotype has at least ten counts. Antigen: not known. One end of the junction varies from germline; a read error may be responsible.

This TCR came from an adult man with Graves' ophthalmopathy. Specimen: peripheral blood. The chain joins TRBV7-7 to TRBJ2-7; 7 bases are a match to TRBD2. Here the CDR3 DNA reads TGTGCTAGCAGCCCTATTAGGGAGGGCGAGCAGTACTTC. Its protein is CASSPIREGEQYF.